One and the same sample provided the 22 T cell receptor beta chains below, sequenced in a study of beta chain features in type 1 diabetes. What was sequenced were expressed TCRB transcripts, since all of the isolated RNA had been reverse transcribed. Libraries were prepared by immunoSEQ multiplex PCR; TCRdb keeps only in-frame clonotypes and omits some of them. Of 200,000 to 250,000 clones listed, approximately 11% are singletons. The sample consisted of central memory CD4+ T cells from blood. Receptors were obtained from a man between 18 and 35 years old in good health.

This clone has a handful of counts. V and J are TRBV5-4 and TRBJ1-1; no clear D. Germline V gives CDR1 SGHNT, CDR2 YYREEE (reference sequence). This CDR3 contains 13 residues. The germline V and J ends were trimmed by 5 bases and 0 bases, with 8 bases remaining between them. The CDR3 DNA sequence: TGTGCCAGCAGAGGCCAACTGAACACTGAAGCTTTCTTT. Translation gives CASRGQLNTEAFF.

As regards this clone: At one end, the junction sequence differs from germline, possibly due to a read error. The chain combines TRBV10-3 with TRBJ1-1; D gene ambiguous. The CDR3 covers 12 residues. The V gene's germline CDR1 is ENHRY and CDR2 SYGVKD. The CDR3, as DNA: TGTGCCAGCAGTCTGGCGAACACTGAAGCTTTCTTT. The encoded protein is CASSLANTEAFF.

The rearrangement uses TRBV18 and TRBJ2-1; TRBD2 agrees at 8 bases. V was clipped by 3 bases and J by 6 bases; unmatched bases: 4. CDR3 size: 14 residues. CDR1 and CDR2 from the germline V gene are KGHSH and LQKENI. The CDR3 spells CASSPIREGNEQFF. The DNA for the CDR3 is TGTGCCAGCTCACCTATACGGGAGGGCAATGAGCAGTTCTTC.

This chain joins TRBV30 and TRBJ1-1, with 7 bases matching TRBD1. This CDR3 contains 14 residues. The V gene's germline CDR1 is GTSNPN and CDR2 SVGIG (reference sequence). After removal of 4 bases from V and 5 bases from J, the junction contained 10 bases not matched to a gene. This CDR3 reads CAWTPTGRKTEAFF. Here the CDR3 DNA reads TGTGCCTGGACCCCGACAGGGCGGAAGACTGAAGCTTTCTTT.

This chain connects TRBV13 to TRBJ2-1; weak D call: TRBD2 (5 bases). The CDR3 runs to 14 residues. The V gene lost 3 bases and the J gene lost 4 bases, with 10 bases spanning the gap. Germline assignment: CDR1 PRHDT and CDR2 FYEKMQ (reference sequence). CDR3 loop: CASSFGRVYNEQFF. CDR3 nucleotides: TGTGCCAGCAGCTTTGGGCGGGTTTACAATGAGCAGTTCTTC.

This clone has a handful of counts. The rearrangement joins TRBV5-6 to TRBJ2-1; D is ambiguous. The length of the CDR3 is 14 residues. Germline-derived CDR1 and CDR2 are SGHDT and YYEEEE. V shed 0 bases and J shed 7 bases, with 11 bases lying between them. CDR3 DNA: TGTGCCAGCAGCTTGGGGGTACGTGGTAATGAGCAGTTCTTC. As protein: CASSLGVRGNEQFF.

The genes are TRBV2 and TRBJ2-3; tentatively, D is TRBD2 (6 bases). V shed 4 bases and J shed 5 bases, with 13 bases lying between them. Germline CDR1 reads SNHLY; CDR2 reads FYNNEI. The CDR3 contains 14 residues. The CDR3 DNA reads as TGTGCCAGCAGTGGGGCTAGCGCTGAAGATACGCAGTATTTT. Protein: CASSGASAEDTQYF.

The table lists this clone with many counts. The chain carries TRBV5-5 and TRBJ2-1, with D uncertain. Germline V lookup: CDR1 SGHKS, CDR2 YYEKEE (reference sequence). V was trimmed by 0 bases and J by 0 bases, leaving 7 bases between them. CDR3 size: 15 residues. The DNA of the CDR3 is TGTGCCAGCAGCTTGGCGCCAGTCTCCTACAATGAGCAGTTCTTC. It codes for CASSLAPVSYNEQFF.

The rearrangement links TRBV15 to TRBJ1-1, with D perhaps TRBD1 (6 bases). The CDR3 spans 15 residues. Trimming took 4 bases from V and 5 from J, leaving 17 bases between them. Germline lookup yields CDR1 LNHNV and CDR2 YYDKDF (reference sequence). CDR3 DNA sequence: TGTGCCACCAGCACTCCCGCGACAGGTCGGACTGAAGCTTTCTTT. Translating gives CATSTPATGRTEAFF.

This clone was seen at least ten times. V gene TRBV10-3 combines with J gene TRBJ2-5; TRBD1 agrees at 8 bases. The germline CDR1 and CDR2 sequences are ENHRY and SYGVKD. V lost 0 bases and J lost 5; bases outside the gene matches: 5. CDR3 length: 15 amino acids. DNA of the CDR3: TGTGCCATCAGTGAGTCAGGACAGGGTTATGAGACCCAGTACTTC. Translating it yields CAISESGQGYETQYF.

The rearrangement links TRBV29-1 to TRBJ2-7; weak D call: TRBD2 (6 bases). Germline V gene sequence: CDR1 SQVTM, CDR2 ANQGSEA. V was cut by 3 bases and J by 5 bases, with 14 bases left in between. This CDR3 has 13 amino acids. CDR3 amino acids: CSVDFGDFDEQYF. CDR3 DNA sequence: TGCAGCGTTGATTTTGGGGACTTTGACGAGCAGTACTTC.

The chain couples TRBV15 to TRBJ2-4; D is unclear. Trimming shortened V by 3 bases and J by 5 bases, and 2 bases separated the two germline ends. CDR1 is LNHNV, CDR2 YYDKDF, per germline (reference sequence). The CDR3 covers 11 residues. Here the CDR3 reads CATSRENIQYF. The CDR3 DNA follows: TGTGCCACCAGCAGGGAAAACATTCAGTACTTC.

The CDR3 region is CATGGLAGETQYF. DNA for the CDR3: TGTGCCACCGGGGGACTAGCGGGAGAGACCCAGTACTTC. This rearrangement joins TRBV10-3 to TRBJ2-5; TRBD2 matches 12 bases. The CDR3 loop spans 13 amino acids. Germline V lookup: CDR1 ENHRY, CDR2 SYGVKD. Trimming took 10 bases from V and 4 from J; bases not matched to a gene: 4.

This chain joins TRBV9 and TRBJ2-7; possible D gene TRBD1, 6 bases. Between the trimmed V and J ends, which lost 4 bases and 7 bases, there was a span of 24 bases. Germline CDR1 reads SGDLS; CDR2 reads YYNGEE. The CDR3 loop spans 16 amino acids. CDR3 in DNA: TGTGCCAGCAGCTCCACCACAGGGCCTCAGGCTCGGGAGCAGTACTTC. This sequence encodes CASSSTTGPQAREQYF.

This clone was picked up a small number of times. V is TRBV9 and J is TRBJ1-1; TRBD1 matches 7 bases. Losses at the gene ends were 3 bases for V and 0 bases for J; bases not matched to a gene: 5. This CDR3 contains 15 residues. CDR1 is SGDLS, CDR2 YYNGEE, per germline. Here the CDR3 DNA reads TGTGCCAGCAGCGCAGATCAGGGGGTGAACACTGAAGCTTTCTTT. Protein: CASSADQGVNTEAFF.

The chain combines TRBV9 with TRBJ2-1; 8 bases line up with TRBD2. After removal of 3 bases from V and 7 bases from J, the junction contained 6 bases not matched to a gene. This CDR3 is built from 14 residues. From germline, CDR1 is SGDLS and CDR2 YYNGEE. CDR3 nucleotide sequence: TGTGCCAGCAGCGAAGGACTAGCCTCTAATGAGCAGTTCTTC. Amino acid sequence: CASSEGLASNEQFF.

The chain carries TRBV5-1 and TRBJ2-2; D is perhaps TRBD2 (6 bases). The CDR3 consists of 13 residues. The germline V gene has CDR1 SGHRS and CDR2 YFSETQ. Trimming took 6 bases from V and 6 from J, leaving 12 bases between them. CDR3 protein: CASTPSVPGELFF. The CDR3 DNA is TGCGCCAGCACCCCTAGCGTCCCCGGGGAGCTGTTTTTT.

This clone was observed many times. The genes are TRBV19 and TRBJ1-5; D possibly corresponds to TRBD1 (6 bases). CDR3 length equals 14 residues. V was cut by 3 bases and J by 2 bases, with 8 bases left in between. Germline assignment: CDR1 LNHDA and CDR2 SQIVND (reference sequence). The CDR3 loop reads CASSINRGNQPQHF. The CDR3 bases are TGTGCCAGTAGTATTAACAGGGGCAATCAGCCCCAGCATTTT.

The V and J genes are TRBV6-5 and TRBJ2-3; D is undetermined. Trimming removed 9 bases from V and 1 base from J, with 14 bases in between. The CDR3 totals 14 residues. Germline V gene sequence: CDR1 MNHEY, CDR2 SVGAGI. Here the CDR3 reads CASSTRLGTDTQYF. CDR3 DNA sequence: TGTGCCAGTAGTACGCGCCTTGGCACAGATACGCAGTATTTT.

The sample holds a few counts of this clone. The chain is built from TRBV5-1 and TRBJ2-5, with D possibly being TRBD2 (6 bases). The CDR3 covers 14 residues. The V gene's germline CDR1 is SGHRS and CDR2 YFSETQ. Trimming took off 4 bases at V and 4 bases at J, with 14 bases between the two ends. CDR3 bases: TGCGCCAGCAGCCCTGGAGGGAAGGGAGAGACCCAGTACTTC. It yields the protein CASSPGGKGETQYF.

V usage is TRBV18 and J usage is TRBJ2-5; D gene uncertain. The CDR3 consists of 13 residues. Germline V gene lookup returns CDR1 KGHSH and CDR2 LQKENI. Between the trimmed V and J ends, which lost 6 bases and 3 bases, there was a span of 11 bases. CDR3 residues: CASSRNSKETQYF. The CDR3 region has the DNA TGTGCCAGCTCCCGGAACAGTAAAGAGACCCAGTACTTC. The full variable domain, in which reference TRBV18 and TRBJ2-5 provide the parts outside the CDR3, is NAGVMQNPRHLVRRRGQEARLRCSPMKGHSHVYWYRQLPEEGLKFMVYLQKENIIDESGMPKERFSAEFPKEGPSILRIQQVVRGDSAAYFCASSRNSKETQYFGPGTRLLVL.

In its sample, this clone was seen a few times. The V call is TRBV7-2, the J call TRBJ1-4; 8 nucleotides match TRBD1. CDR1 SGHTA and CDR2 FQGNSA come from the germline V gene. The CDR3 sequence is 16 residues long. V was clipped by 7 bases and J by 5 bases; unmatched bases: 12. CDR3 coding DNA: TGTGCCAGCACCTACTTTACACAGGGGGTAAATGAAAAACTGTTTTTT. Its protein is CASTYFTQGVNEKLFF.